These 24 T cell receptor beta chains were sequenced from one sample in a study of OX40 agonist ivuxolimab in advanced cancers. TCRdb's table, derived via immunoSEQ multiplex PCR, lists solely in-frame clones and lacks some. This sample has roughly 26,000 clones; approximately 89% occur once, and the top ten carry around 17%. The sample here was CD4+ or CD8+ T cells sorted from blood, taken in a trial of the OX40 agonist ivuxolimab. The receptors were gathered from an adult with an advanced solid tumor such as melanoma, head and neck, liver or kidney cancer.

This chain uses TRBV5-8 with TRBJ2-1, with TRBD2 matching over 8 bases. Germline V CDR1 and CDR2: SGHTS, YDEGEE. V lost 2 bases and J lost 2; bases outside the gene matches: 9. The CDR3 runs to 17 residues. The CDR3 DNA reads TGTGCCAGCAGCTTCGGGGGTACTAGCGGCCCCTACAATGAGCAGTTCTTC. Translation: CASSFGGTSGPYNEQFF.

In DNA form, the CDR3 reads TGTGCCAGTCGAGGGGAACTAGCCAAAAACATTCAGTACTTC. Its translation: CASRGELAKNIQYF. The chain couples TRBV19 to TRBJ2-4; D possibly uses TRBD1 or TRBD2 (5 bases each). The germline V and J ends were trimmed by 8 bases and 0 bases, with 11 bases remaining between them. This CDR3 spans 14 amino acids. Germline CDR1 and CDR2: LNHDA and SQIVND (reference sequence).

This chain joins TRBV9 and TRBJ2-7, with 10 bases matching TRBD2. V lost 0 bases to trimming and J lost 7 bases; unmatched junction nucleotides: 16. Germline CDR1 SGDLS, CDR2 YYNGEE. The CDR3 is made up of 18 amino acids. The CDR3 sequence: CASSVVPQSSGSLGEQYF. CDR3 DNA: TGTGCCAGCAGCGTAGTCCCCCAGTCTAGCGGGAGCCTCGGGGAGCAGTACTTC.

This clone has a single count. The J gene is TRBJ1-1, the V gene TRBV6-5; 8 nucleotides align to TRBD1. The CDR3 is 15 residues long. The germline V gene has CDR1 MNHEY and CDR2 SVGAGI. With V trimmed by 2 bases and J by 1 base, 3 bases remained unmatched. The CDR3: CASSYTTGGNTEAFF. CDR3 sequence (DNA): TGTGCCAGCAGTTACACTACAGGGGGGAACACTGAAGCTTTCTTT.

This chain connects TRBV19 to TRBJ2-3; D not certain. The ends were cut back, 5 bases at V and 0 bases at J, with 9 bases in the middle. Germline assignment: CDR1 LNHDA and CDR2 SQIVND (reference sequence). CDR3 length: 14 residues. CDR3 sequence (DNA): TGTGCCAGTAGTCAGTCATCTAGCACAGATACGCAGTATTTT. Its protein product is CASSQSSSTDTQYF.

V usage is TRBV25-1 and J usage is TRBJ1-6; 8 nucleotides match TRBD1. The V segment lost 6 bases and the J segment 5 bases; nucleotides outside the gene matches: 3. CDR3 size: 14 residues. CDR1 and CDR2 from the germline V gene are MGHDK and SYGVNS. CDR3 loop: CASRGTGDNSPLHF. The DNA for the CDR3 is TGTGCCAGCAGGGGGACAGGCGATAATTCACCCCTCCACTTT. Together with reference TRBV25-1 and TRBJ1-6, the CDR3 gives the full variable domain: EADIYQTPRYLVIGTGKKITLECSQTMGHDKMYWYQQDPGMELHLIHYSYGVNSTEKGDLSSESTVSRIRTEHFPLTLESARPSHTSQYLCASRGTGDNSPLHFGNGTRLTVT.

This clone has a handful of counts. The genes are TRBV11-2 and TRBJ1-2; D is ambiguous. Per germline, CDR1 SGHAT and CDR2 FQNNGV. The CDR3 has 12 amino acids. The V end was cut by 0 bases, the J end by 7 bases, with 6 bases between. In DNA form, the CDR3 reads TGTGCCAGCAGCTTAGAAGCAACTGGCTACACCTTC. Its translation is CASSLEATGYTF.

The gene calls are TRBV5-1 and TRBJ2-5; D may be TRBD1 or TRBD2 (5 bases each). CDR3 length equals 14 residues. Trimming removed 4 bases at V and 2 bases at J, with 12 bases between. Germline CDR1 and CDR2: SGHRS and YFSETQ. CDR3 DNA: TGCGCCAGCAGCAAAGGGACGGGGCAAGAGACCCAGTACTTC. It yields the protein CASSKGTGQETQYF.

V usage is TRBV11-3 and J usage is TRBJ2-1, with 9 positions matching TRBD1. V dropped 5 bases and J dropped 9; count of bases not matched to a gene: 8. This CDR3 contains 14 residues. Per germline, CDR1 SGHNT and CDR2 YENEEA. CDR3 nucleotides: TGTGCCAGCAGCCCGGGGGGACAGGGTTTTGAGCAGTTCTTC. Amino acids: CASSPGGQGFEQFF.

The chain combines TRBV7-2 with TRBJ2-5; 7 bases are shared with TRBD1. V was pared by 2 bases and J by 6 bases, with 3 bases of the junction left unmatched. This CDR3 is 13 amino acids long. Germline CDR1 is SGHTA and CDR2 is FQGNSA. CDR3 region: CASSLKGAKTQYF. CDR3 bases: TGTGCCAGCAGCTTAAAGGGGGCGAAGACCCAGTACTTC. The whole variable domain, filled in from reference TRBV7-2 and TRBJ2-5, reads GAGVSQSPSNKVTEKGKDVELRCDPISGHTALYWYRQSLGQGLEFLIYFQGNSAPDKSGLPSDRFSAERTGGSVSTLTIQRTQQEDSAVYLCASSLKGAKTQYFGPGTRLLVL.

V and J are TRBV5-1 and TRBJ1-6; 7 bases line up with TRBD1. The V segment lost 2 bases and the J segment 7 bases; nucleotides outside the gene matches: 6. The V gene's germline CDR1 is SGHRS and CDR2 YFSETQ. CDR3 length: 15 amino acids. CDR3 in DNA: TGCGCCAGCAGCTTAACGGGACAGACAAATTCACCCCTCCACTTT. Its translation is CASSLTGQTNSPLHF.

In its sample, this clone was seen a few times. The genes are TRBV9 and TRBJ1-6; D is possibly TRBD1 (6 bases). V was clipped by 0 bases and J by 7 bases, with 11 bases between them. From germline, CDR1 is SGDLS and CDR2 YYNGEE. The CDR3 runs 15 residues. CDR3 residues: CASSVEGGGNSPLHF. CDR3 sequence (DNA): TGTGCCAGCAGCGTAGAAGGGGGTGGGAATTCACCCCTCCACTTT. Based on the CDR3 plus reference TRBV9 and TRBJ1-6, the full variable domain is DSGVTQTPKHLITATGQRVTLRCSPRSGDLSVYWYQQSLDQGLQFLIQYYNGEERAKGNILERFSAQQFPDLHSELNLSSLELGDSALYFCASSVEGGGNSPLHFGNGTRLTVT.

This clone was found a few times. V and J are TRBV10-1 and TRBJ2-7, with 7 bases identical to TRBD2. Germline loops: CDR1 WNHNN, CDR2 SYGVQD (reference sequence). This CDR3 is 14 amino acids long. V shed 2 bases, J shed 1 base, and the junction held 2 bases outside the gene matches. CDR3 DNA: TGCGCCAGCAGTGAGGGCGGGAGTTCCTACGAGCAGTACTTC. This translates into CASSEGGSSYEQYF.

The CDR3 loop is CASSIGRTGNTIYF. The CDR3 DNA sequence: TGTGCCAGTAGTATAGGACGAACTGGAAACACCATATATTTT. The genes are TRBV19 and TRBJ1-3; no definite D call. The CDR3 runs 14 residues. CDR1 is LNHDA, CDR2 SQIVND, per germline (reference sequence). The V end lost 1 base, the J end lost 2 bases, and 6 bases lay between the germline ends. Using reference TRBV19 and TRBJ1-3 for the parts outside the CDR3, the full variable domain is DGGITQSPKYLFRKEGQNVTLSCEQNLNHDAMYWYRQDPGQGLRLIYYSQIVNDFQKGDIAEGYSVSREKKESFPLTVTSAQKNPTAFYLCASSIGRTGNTIYFGEGSWLTVV.

Only a few counts were recorded for this clone. The chain has TRBV18 and TRBJ1-1; unclear D gene. Trimming pared 3 bases from V and 1 base from J, leaving 9 bases between. Germline V gene sequence: CDR1 KGHSH, CDR2 LQKENI. This CDR3 spans 14 amino acids. The CDR3 DNA reads as TGTGCCAGCTCACCCGAGGTGGGGAACACTGAAGCTTTCTTT. It is translated as CASSPEVGNTEAFF.

This clone was detected only a few times. Written as DNA, the CDR3 is TGTGCCAGCAGCGCCTACGCCGGGACAGGGAGAAAAACCGGGGAGCTGTTTTTT. Translation gives CASSAYAGTGRKTGELFF. The gene calls are TRBV9 and TRBJ2-2; 9 nucleotides match TRBD1. The CDR3 is 18 amino acids. Germline values: CDR1 SGDLS, CDR2 YYNGEE. J lost 5 bases, V lost 3 bases, and 14 bases had no gene match.

The table lists this clone with a count of one. This sequence joins TRBV4-3 and TRBJ2-7; maybe TRBD2 (7 bases). This CDR3 contains 14 residues. Trimming pared 4 bases from V and 7 bases from J, leaving 17 bases between. CDR1 is LGHNA, CDR2 YSLEER, per germline. The CDR3 sequence: CASSRRTDGGEQYF. CDR3 nucleotides: TGCGCCAGCAGCCGCAGGACAGACGGGGGGGAGCAGTACTTC.

This rearrangement joins TRBV19 to TRBJ1-5, with 8 bases identical to TRBD1. Germline V gene data show CDR1 as LNHDA and CDR2 as SQIVND (reference sequence). With V trimmed by 3 bases and J by 4 bases, 11 bases remained unmatched. There are 17 residues in the CDR3. In DNA form, the CDR3 reads TGTGCCAGTAGTATCGGACAGGGTAGTAACCCAAATCAGCCCCAGCATTTT. Amino acids: CASSIGQGSNPNQPQHF.

This chain joins TRBV27 and TRBJ1-6; D is unclear. Germline assignment: CDR1 MNHEY and CDR2 SMNVEV (reference sequence). This CDR3 spans 15 amino acids. Between the trimmed V and J ends, which lost 6 bases and 7 bases, there was a span of 16 bases. The CDR3 DNA reads TGTGCCAGCAGGGGAGTAGGGATCCCCAATTCACCCCTCCACTTT. Residues: CASRGVGIPNSPLHF.

This chain's CDR3 is CASSGTTLSGYTF. The CDR3 DNA reads as TGCGCCAGCAGCGGCACGACCCTATCGGGCTACACCTTC. The V call is TRBV5-1, the J call TRBJ1-2; D remains ambiguous. The germline CDR1 and CDR2 sequences are SGHRS and YFSETQ. The CDR3 loop spans 13 amino acids. V lost 4 bases and J 8 bases, leaving 15 bases between the germline ends.

J is TRBJ1-5 and V is TRBV2; tentatively, D is TRBD1 (5 bases). V was pared by 5 bases and J by 0 bases, with 20 bases between. Germline lookup yields CDR1 SNHLY and CDR2 FYNNEI. CDR3 length: 18 residues. CDR3 bases: TGTGCCAGCAGTAGGGGAGACAGTCTTACGAATAGCAATCAGCCCCAGCATTTT. It is translated as CASSRGDSLTNSNQPQHF.

This chain uses TRBV5-1 with TRBJ2-3; D might be TRBD2 (5 bases). The CDR3 sequence is 16 residues long. V was pared by 0 bases and J by 0 bases, with 11 bases between. Germline loops: CDR1 SGHRS, CDR2 YFSETQ. The CDR3 nucleotides read TGCGCCAGCAGCTTGGCTCTTCAGCGGAGCACAGATACGCAGTATTTT. Protein sequence: CASSLALQRSTDTQYF.

V gene TRBV11-2 combines with J gene TRBJ2-7, with D uncertain. Germline V CDR1 and CDR2: SGHAT, FQNNGV. The CDR3 sequence is 11 residues long. Trimming pared 4 bases from V and 1 base from J, leaving 2 bases between. CDR3 protein: CASSWSYEQYF. CDR3 in DNA: TGTGCCAGCAGCTGGTCCTACGAGCAGTACTTC.

The V call is TRBV6-6, the J call TRBJ2-3; 9 bases are a match to TRBD2. The CDR3 sequence is 14 residues long. After removal of 5 bases from V and 2 bases from J, the junction contained 2 bases not matched to a gene. The germline V gene encodes CDR1 MNHNY and CDR2 SVGAGI (reference sequence). This CDR3 is CASSSGGTTDTQYF. CDR3 in DNA: TGTGCCAGCAGTAGCGGGGGGACCACAGATACGCAGTATTTT.